Reported below is one TCR beta chain. Antigen specificity is unknown. Cryopreserved PBMCs yielded about 2 micrograms of genomic DNA for TCR beta libraries. This sample was taken from a study of cytotoxic CD8 clonotypes in ibrutinib-treated CLL. Regarding the study as a whole: Samples were collected at differing times from sustained-remission and progressing patients. Researchers report that baseline clonality outpaced age-matched healthy donors and tracked circulating CD8+ T-cell counts.

Researchers set a sequencing depth target of 1 in 200,000 to 1 in 1 million T cells. Produced via immunoSEQ multiplex PCR; TCRdb's table is partial and in-frame only. The repertoire holds roughly 40,000 clones, with about 70% as singletons. Here the sequenced sample was PBMCs, taken after 12 months of ibrutinib treatment. The clonotype was recovered from a human donor with chronic lymphocytic leukemia.

Written as DNA, the CDR3 is TGTGCCAGCAGCGGGTCGACAGGGGGATATAACTATGGCTACACCTTC. It specifies CASSGSTGGYNYGYTF. The rearrangement joins TRBV5-4 to TRBJ1-2; 9 nucleotides align to TRBD1. Germline assignment: CDR1 SGHNT and CDR2 YYREEE (reference sequence). The V and J ends lost 4 bases and 1 base, in that order; junction bases with no gene match: 8. The CDR3 runs 16 residues.